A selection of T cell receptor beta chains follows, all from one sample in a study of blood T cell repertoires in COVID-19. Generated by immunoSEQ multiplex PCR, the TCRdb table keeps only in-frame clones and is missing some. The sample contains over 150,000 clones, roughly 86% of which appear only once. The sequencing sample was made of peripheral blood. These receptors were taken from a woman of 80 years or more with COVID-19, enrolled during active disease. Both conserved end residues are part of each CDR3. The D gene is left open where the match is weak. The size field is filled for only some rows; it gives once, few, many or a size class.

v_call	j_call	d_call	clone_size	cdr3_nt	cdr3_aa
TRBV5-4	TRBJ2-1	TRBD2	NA	TGTGCCAGCAGCCCGACCGGGACTAGCTTCGACAATGAGCAGTTCTTC	CASSPTGTSFDNEQFF
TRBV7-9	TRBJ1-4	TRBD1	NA	TGTGCCAGCAGTCTTCAGACCGGACAGGGGTTCACAACTAATGAAAAACTGTTTTTT	CASSLQTGQGFTTNEKLFF
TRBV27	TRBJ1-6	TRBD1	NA	TGTGCCAGCAGTTGGACAGGTTATAATTCACCCCTCCACTTT	CASSWTGYNSPLHF
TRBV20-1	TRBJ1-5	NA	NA	TGCAGTGCTAGTAGGTCACAGGATAGCAATCAGCCCCAGCATTTT	CSASRSQDSNQPQHF
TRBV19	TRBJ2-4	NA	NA	TGTGCCAGTACCCCTAGAGACAGTAATCTTAGCAAAAACATTCAGTACTTC	CASTPRDSNLSKNIQYF
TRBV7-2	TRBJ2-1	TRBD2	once	TGTGCCAGCAGCCCGCCCGGACTAGCGAGTGAGCAGTTCTTC	CASSPPGLASEQFF
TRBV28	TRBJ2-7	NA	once	TGTGCCAGCCAACACCCCCCCTACGAGCAGTACTTC	CASQHPPYEQYF
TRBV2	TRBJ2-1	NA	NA	TGTGCCAGCGGACAGAGAAACAATGAGCAGTTCTTC	CASGQRNNEQFF
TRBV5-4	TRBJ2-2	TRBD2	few	TGTGCCAGCAGCATATCGGGAGGCAGCGGGGAGCTGTTTTTT	CASSISGGSGELFF
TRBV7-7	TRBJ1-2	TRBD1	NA	TGTGCTAGCAGCTCTCCGGGACAGGGGGGATCTCATGGCTACACCTTC	CASSSPGQGGSHGYTF
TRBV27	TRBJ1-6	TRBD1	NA	TGTGCCAGCAGTTTAGAACAGGGGAAGGGCTCACCCCTCCACTTT	CASSLEQGKGSPLHF
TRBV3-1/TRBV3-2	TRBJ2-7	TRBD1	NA	TGTGCCAGAGACAGGGGGAGAGACGAGCAGTACTTC	CARDRGRDEQYF
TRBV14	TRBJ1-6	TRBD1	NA	TGTGCCAGCAGCCAAGATAGGACAGGGAGTTCACCCCTCCACTTT	CASSQDRTGSSPLHF
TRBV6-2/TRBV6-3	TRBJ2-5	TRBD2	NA	TGTGCCAGCAGTTCTCCTAGCGGCCAAGAGACCCAGTACTTC	CASSSPSGQETQYF
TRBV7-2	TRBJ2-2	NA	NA	TGTGCCAGCAGCTTGGTCGGCGGGGTGGTAGGCGGGGAGCTGTTTTTT	CASSLVGGVVGGELFF
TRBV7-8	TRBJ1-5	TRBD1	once	TGTGCCAGCAGCTTCGGTGGTGCAGGGGGCCTGAGCAATCAGCCCCAGCATTTT	CASSFGGAGGLSNQPQHF
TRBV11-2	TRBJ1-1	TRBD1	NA	TGTGCCAGCAGCTCCGGGACAGCAAACACTGAAGCTTTCTTT	CASSSGTANTEAFF
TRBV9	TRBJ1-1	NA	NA	TGTGCCAGCAGCGTAGCACAGGGTGATGTAACTGAAGCTTTCTTT	CASSVAQGDVTEAFF
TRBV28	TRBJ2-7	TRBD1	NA	TGTGCCAGCACGACAGGGTCATCCTACGAGCAGTACTTC	CASTTGSSYEQYF
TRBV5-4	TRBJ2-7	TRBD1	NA	TGTGCCAGCAGCGGGACAGGGCAAACCTACGAGCAGTACTTC	CASSGTGQTYEQYF
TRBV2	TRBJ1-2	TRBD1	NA	TGTGCCAGCAGTGGACAGGGAGGCTATGGCTACACCTTC	CASSGQGGYGYTF
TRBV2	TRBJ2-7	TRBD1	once	TGTGCCAGCAGTTCCGGGACAGGGGTAAACGAGCAGTACTTC	CASSSGTGVNEQYF
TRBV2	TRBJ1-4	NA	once	TGTGCCAGCAGTGAAAGGTCCAGGGACATTGGGAAACTGTTTTTT	CASSERSRDIGKLFF
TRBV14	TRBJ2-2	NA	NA	TGTGCCAGCAGCCAAGTTACCGGGATCGGCGGGGAGCTGTTTTTT	CASSQVTGIGGELFF
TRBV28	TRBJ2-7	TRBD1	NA	TGTGCCAGCCGGACAGGACCCTACGAGCAGTACTTC	CASRTGPYEQYF
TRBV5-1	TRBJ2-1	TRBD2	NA	TGCGCCAGCAGCTCAGCGGGAGCCTCCTACAATGAGCAGTTCTTC	CASSSAGASYNEQFF
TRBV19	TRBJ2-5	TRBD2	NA	TGTGCCAGTACCCGGGGACTAGGGGAAGAGACCCAGTACTTC	CASTRGLGEETQYF
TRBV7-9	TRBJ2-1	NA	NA	TGTGCCAGCAGCTTAACCGCCAGCTCCTACAATGAGCAGTTCTTC	CASSLTASSYNEQFF
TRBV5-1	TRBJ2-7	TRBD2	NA	TGCGCCAGCAGCTTTACTAGCGGGAGCTACGAGCAGTACTTC	CASSFTSGSYEQYF
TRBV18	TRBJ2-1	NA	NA	TGTGCCAGCCAGGAACAGACGGTCAACAATGAGCAGTTCTTC	CASQEQTVNNEQFF
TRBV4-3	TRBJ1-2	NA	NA	TGCGCCAGCAGCCAAGATCGTTCGACCGGGGGCTACACCTTC	CASSQDRSTGGYTF
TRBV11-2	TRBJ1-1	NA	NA	TGTGCCAGCAGCTTAGATGAGTGGGCTTTCTTT	CASSLDEWAFF
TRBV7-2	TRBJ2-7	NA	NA	TGTGCCAGCAGCCCGGGGGGCGTTAGGGAGCAGTACTTC	CASSPGGVREQYF
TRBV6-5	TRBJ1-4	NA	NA	TGTGCCAGCAGTTACCGGGGGGGCGATGAAAAACTGTTTTTT	CASSYRGGDEKLFF
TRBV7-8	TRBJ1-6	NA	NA	TGTGCCAGCAGCTTAGACGCGGGGGCGGGTTCACCCCTCCACTTT	CASSLDAGAGSPLHF
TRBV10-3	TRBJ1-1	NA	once	TGTGCCATCAGTCCAGGGAGGCTAACTGAAGCTTTCTTT	CAISPGRLTEAFF
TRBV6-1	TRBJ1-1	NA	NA	TGTGCCAGCAGTGACGACTGGACAGTACGTACTGAAGCTTTCTTT	CASSDDWTVRTEAFF
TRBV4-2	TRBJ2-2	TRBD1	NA	TGTGCCAGCAGCCCGTTCGGGACAGGGACGAACACCGGGGAGCTGTTTTTT	CASSPFGTGTNTGELFF
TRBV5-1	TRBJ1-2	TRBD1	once	TGCGCCAGCAGCTACGGACAGGGCTTAAACTATGGCTACACCTTC	CASSYGQGLNYGYTF
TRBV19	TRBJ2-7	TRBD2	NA	TGTGCCAGTAGTATAGGGGGGGAAGCGGGAGTACCCTACGAGCAGTACTTC	CASSIGGEAGVPYEQYF
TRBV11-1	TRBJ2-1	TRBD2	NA	TGTGCCAGCAGACACCTCCAAGGGAGGGACAATGAGCAGTTCTTC	CASRHLQGRDNEQFF
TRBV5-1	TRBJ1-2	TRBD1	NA	TGCGCCAGCAGCCAGACAGGGGGCTATGGCTACACCTTC	CASSQTGGYGYTF
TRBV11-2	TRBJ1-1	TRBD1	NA	TGTGCCAGCAGCTTAAAAGGGGGCGAGGGTGAAGCTTTCTTT	CASSLKGGEGEAFF
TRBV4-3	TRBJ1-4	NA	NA	TGCGCCAGCAGCCAAGTGTGGGGGGGGGAAGCGGCAGGTGGTAATGAAAAACTGTTTTTT	CASSQVWGGEAAGGNEKLFF
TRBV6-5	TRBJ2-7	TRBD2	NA	TGTGCCAGCAGTCGAACTAGCGGGAGCGGGTACGAGCAGTACTTC	CASSRTSGSGYEQYF
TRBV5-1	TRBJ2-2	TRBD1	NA	TGCGCCAGCAGCTTGACAGGGGGTAACACCGGGGAGCTGTTTTTT	CASSLTGGNTGELFF